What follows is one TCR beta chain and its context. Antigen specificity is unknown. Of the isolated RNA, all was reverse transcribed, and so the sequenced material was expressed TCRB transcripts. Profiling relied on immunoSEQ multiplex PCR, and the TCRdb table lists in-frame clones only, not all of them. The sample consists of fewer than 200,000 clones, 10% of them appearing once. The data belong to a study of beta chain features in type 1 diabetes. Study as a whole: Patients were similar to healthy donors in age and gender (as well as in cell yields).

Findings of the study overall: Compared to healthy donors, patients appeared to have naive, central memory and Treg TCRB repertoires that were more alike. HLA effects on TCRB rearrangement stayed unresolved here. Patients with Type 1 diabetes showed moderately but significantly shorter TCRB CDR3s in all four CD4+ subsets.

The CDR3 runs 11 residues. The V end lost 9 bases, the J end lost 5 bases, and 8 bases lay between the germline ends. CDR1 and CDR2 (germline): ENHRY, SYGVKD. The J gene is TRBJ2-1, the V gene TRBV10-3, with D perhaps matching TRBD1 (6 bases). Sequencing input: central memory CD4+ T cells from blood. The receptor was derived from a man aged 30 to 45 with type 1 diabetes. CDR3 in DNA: TGTGCCATTTCAGGGGACAATGAGCAGTTCTTC. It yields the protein CAISGDNEQFF.